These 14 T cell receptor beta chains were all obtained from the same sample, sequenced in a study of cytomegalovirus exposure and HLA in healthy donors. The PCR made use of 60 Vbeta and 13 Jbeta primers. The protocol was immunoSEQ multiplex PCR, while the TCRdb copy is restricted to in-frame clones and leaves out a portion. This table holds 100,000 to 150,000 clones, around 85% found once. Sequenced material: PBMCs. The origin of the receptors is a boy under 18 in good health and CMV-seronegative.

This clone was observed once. CDR3 sequence (DNA): TGCGCCAGCAGCCTCGCTTTAGTACGGAGCACCGGGGAGCTGTTTTTT. Its translation: CASSLALVRSTGELFF. This chain uses TRBV5-1 with TRBJ2-2, with unresolved D. This CDR3 has 16 residues. Germline CDR1 reads SGHRS; CDR2 reads YFSETQ. V was pared by 4 bases and J by 4 bases, with 17 bases between.

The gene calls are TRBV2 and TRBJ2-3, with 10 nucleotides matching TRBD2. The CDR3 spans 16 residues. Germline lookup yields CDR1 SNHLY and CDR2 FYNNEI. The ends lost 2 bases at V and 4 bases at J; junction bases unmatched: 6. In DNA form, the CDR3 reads TGTGCCAGCAGTGAACTGAAAGCGGGAGGGTCAGATACGCAGTATTTT. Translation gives CASSELKAGGSDTQYF.

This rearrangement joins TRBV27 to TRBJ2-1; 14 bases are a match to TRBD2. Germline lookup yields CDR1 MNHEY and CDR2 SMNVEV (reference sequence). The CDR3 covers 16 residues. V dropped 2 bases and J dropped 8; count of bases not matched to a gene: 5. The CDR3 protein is CASSLGTSGSVHEQFF. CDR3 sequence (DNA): TGTGCCAGCAGTTTAGGGACTAGCGGGAGTGTCCATGAGCAGTTCTTC.

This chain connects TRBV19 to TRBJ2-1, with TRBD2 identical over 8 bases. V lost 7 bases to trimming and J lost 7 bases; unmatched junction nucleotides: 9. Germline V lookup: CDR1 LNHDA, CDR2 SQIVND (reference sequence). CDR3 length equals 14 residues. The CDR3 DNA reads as TGTGCCAGTAACCCGCGGGGGGCGCGGAATGAGCAGTTCTTC. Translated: CASNPRGARNEQFF.

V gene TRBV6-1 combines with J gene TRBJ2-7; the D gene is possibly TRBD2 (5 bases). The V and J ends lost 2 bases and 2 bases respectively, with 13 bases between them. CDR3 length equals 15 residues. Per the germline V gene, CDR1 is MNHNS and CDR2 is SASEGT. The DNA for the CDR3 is TGTGCCAGCAGTGAATACGGTAGCGACACCTACGAGCAGTACTTC. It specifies CASSEYGSDTYEQYF.

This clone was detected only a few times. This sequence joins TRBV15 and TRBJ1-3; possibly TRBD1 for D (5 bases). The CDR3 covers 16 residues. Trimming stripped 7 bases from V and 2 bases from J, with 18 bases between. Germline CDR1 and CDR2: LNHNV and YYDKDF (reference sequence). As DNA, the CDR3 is TGTGCCACCACAGGTCTGGGGGGAACCCCTGGAAACACCATATATTTT. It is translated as CATTGLGGTPGNTIYF.

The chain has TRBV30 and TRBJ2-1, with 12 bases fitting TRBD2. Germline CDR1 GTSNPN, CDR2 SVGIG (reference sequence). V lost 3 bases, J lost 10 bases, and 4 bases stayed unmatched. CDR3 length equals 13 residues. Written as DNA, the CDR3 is TGTGCCTGGAGCGCTGGACTAGCGGGAGAGCAGTTCTTC. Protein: CAWSAGLAGEQFF.

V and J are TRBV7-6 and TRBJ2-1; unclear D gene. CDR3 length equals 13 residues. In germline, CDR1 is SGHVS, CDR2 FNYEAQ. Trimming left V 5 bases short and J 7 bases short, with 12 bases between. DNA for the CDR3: TGTGCCAGCAGCCCCCGAACTCAAAATGAGCAGTTCTTC. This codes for CASSPRTQNEQFF.

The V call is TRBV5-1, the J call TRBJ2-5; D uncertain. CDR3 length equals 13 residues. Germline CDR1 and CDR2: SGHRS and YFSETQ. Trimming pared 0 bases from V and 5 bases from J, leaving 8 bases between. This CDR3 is CASSLEAWETQYF. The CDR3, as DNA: TGCGCCAGCAGCTTGGAAGCTTGGGAGACCCAGTACTTC.

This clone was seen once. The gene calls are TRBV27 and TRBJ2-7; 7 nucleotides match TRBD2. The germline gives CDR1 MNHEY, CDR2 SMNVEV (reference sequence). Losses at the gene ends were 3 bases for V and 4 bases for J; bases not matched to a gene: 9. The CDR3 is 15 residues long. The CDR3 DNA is TGTGCCAGCAGTTTTCTGACTGGGAGGGTGTACGAGCAGTACTTC. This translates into CASSFLTGRVYEQYF.

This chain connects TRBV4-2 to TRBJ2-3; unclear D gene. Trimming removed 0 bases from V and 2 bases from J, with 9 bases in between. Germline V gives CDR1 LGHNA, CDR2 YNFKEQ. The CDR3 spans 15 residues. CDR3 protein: CASSQDSRNTDTQYF. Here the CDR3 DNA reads TGTGCCAGCAGCCAAGATAGTAGAAACACAGATACGCAGTATTTT.

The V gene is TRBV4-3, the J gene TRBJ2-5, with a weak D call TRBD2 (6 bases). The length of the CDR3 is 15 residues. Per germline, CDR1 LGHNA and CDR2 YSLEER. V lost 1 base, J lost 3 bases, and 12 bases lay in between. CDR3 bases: TGCGCCAGCAGCCAAGGTTACCAGCGGGAAGAGACCCAGTACTTC. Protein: CASSQGYQREETQYF.

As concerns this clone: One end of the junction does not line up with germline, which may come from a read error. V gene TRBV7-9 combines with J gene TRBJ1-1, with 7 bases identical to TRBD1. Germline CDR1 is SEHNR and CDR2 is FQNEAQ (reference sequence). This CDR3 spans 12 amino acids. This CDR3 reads CSSSLLETGAFF. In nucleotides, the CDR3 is TGTTCCAGCAGCTTATTGGAGACAGGGGCTTTCTTT.

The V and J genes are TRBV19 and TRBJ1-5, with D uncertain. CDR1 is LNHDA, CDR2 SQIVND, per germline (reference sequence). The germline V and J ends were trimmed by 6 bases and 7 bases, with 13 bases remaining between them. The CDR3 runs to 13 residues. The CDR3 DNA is TGTGCCAGTAGCGCGGGCGCGTGGCAGCCCCAGCATTTT. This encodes CASSAGAWQPQHF.